The T cell receptor beta chain under discussion was sequenced for a study of human T cells and chemical hapten exposure. Findings and limits, study-wide: Patch test score tracked positively with PT1 expanded TCR counts.

Regarding time point: patch test 1, 2 weeks after DPC sensitization. Stated treatment: therapeutic diphenylcyclopropenone sensitization with weekly scalp DPC. Each donor was an alopecia patient between 18 and 70 years of age who qualified for DPC. The CDR3 covers 15 residues. V dropped 4 bases and J dropped 12 bases, with 19 bases sitting between them. The table lists this clonotype with a few counts. Antigen: not known. TCRdb analysed the RACE reads with MiXCR anew, one entry per CDR3 protein. The repertoire holds about 83,000 distinct CDR3 sequences, around 7.8% seen once, with 1.5% to 1.9% in the top ten.

V gene TRBV12-3 or TRBV12-4 combines with J gene TRBJ1-6, with a tentative D call TRBD1 (5 bases). The source is a woman aged 30 to 39 with alopecia areata. Some clones in this sample may be carry-over from other donors' samples. The input for sequencing was whole blood, taken in connection with sensitization to the hapten diphenylcyclopropenone (DPC). CDR3 region: CASSSGGVGGQPLHF. CDR3 DNA sequence: TGTGCCAGCAGTTCCGGGGGGGTCGGGGGTCAACCCCTCCACTTT.